Following are 25 T cell receptor beta chains from one sample sequenced in a study of blood T cell repertoires in COVID-19. Clones were read by immunoSEQ multiplex PCR, and TCRdb kept only the in-frame ones, dropping some. The repertoire holds some 94,000 clones, with approximately 90% as singletons. The sample consisted of peripheral blood. These TCRs come from a woman aged 60 to 75 with COVID-19, enrolled during active disease.

The rearrangement links TRBV5-4 to TRBJ2-3; 9 positions match TRBD2. The CDR3 extends over 17 amino acids. After removal of 0 bases from V and 5 bases from J, the junction contained 10 bases not matched to a gene. Germline CDR1 and CDR2: SGHNT and YYREEE (reference sequence). The CDR3 here is CASSLGAAGGAVDTQYF. As DNA, the CDR3 is TGTGCCAGCAGCTTGGGGGCTGCGGGGGGGGCGGTAGATACGCAGTATTTT.

On this clone itself: At the DNA level, this CDR3 is encoded by other sequences in the same sample as well. J is TRBJ1-5 and V is TRBV29-1; D not certain. The CDR3 consists of 14 residues. Germline V gene data show CDR1 as SQVTM and CDR2 as ANQGSEA. Trimming left V 7 bases short and J 0 bases short, with 13 bases between. The CDR3 bases are TGCAGCGCCACCCCGGGAAATAGCAATCAGCCCCAGCATTTT. It specifies CSATPGNSNQPQHF.

This chain connects TRBV5-1 to TRBJ1-6, with a weak D call TRBD1 (5 bases). The V end was cut by 4 bases, the J end by 7 bases, with 21 bases between. Germline-derived CDR1 and CDR2 are SGHRS and YFSETQ. This CDR3 has 17 amino acids. This CDR3 is CASSAAFGGIENSPLHF. CDR3 coding DNA: TGCGCCAGCAGCGCAGCCTTTGGGGGGATTGAGAATTCACCCCTCCACTTT.

This chain links TRBV12-5 with TRBJ1-1, with D unclear. CDR1 is LGHNT, CDR2 FRNRAP, per germline. With 6 bases removed from V and 5 bases from J, the gap between germline ends came to 10 bases. This CDR3 contains 12 residues. This CDR3 reads CASGTTFTEAFF. In nucleotides, the CDR3 is TGTGCTAGTGGAACGACATTTACTGAAGCTTTCTTT.

The CDR3 DNA is TGTGCCAGCAGCTTTATACGCGGGGAGACCCAGTACTTC. This translates into CASSFIRGETQYF. The rearrangement joins TRBV11-2 to TRBJ2-5; D may be TRBD2 (5 bases). Germline-derived CDR1 and CDR2 are SGHAT and FQNNGV. The V and J ends lost 3 bases and 5 bases respectively, with 10 bases between them. This CDR3 has 13 amino acids.

This clone was recorded only once. This chain links TRBV7-9 with TRBJ1-6; possibly TRBD1 for D (6 bases). Looked up from germline, CDR1 is SEHNR and CDR2 is FQNEAQ (reference sequence). The V end lost 4 bases, the J end lost 7 bases, and 20 bases lay between the germline ends. The CDR3 extends over 17 amino acids. In DNA form, the CDR3 reads TGTGCCAGCAGCTACCGAGGAGGGGGGGGTGCGAATTCACCCCTCCACTTT. Translating gives CASSYRGGGGANSPLHF.

The CDR3 DNA reads as TGCAGCGTCTCCCGTGCGGGGACCGGGGCCAACGTCCTGACTTTC. As protein: CSVSRAGTGANVLTF. This chain links TRBV29-1 with TRBJ2-6; perhaps TRBD2 as D (6 bases). V lost 6 bases and J 4 bases, leaving 16 bases between the germline ends. Germline assignment: CDR1 SQVTM and CDR2 ANQGSEA. The CDR3 runs 15 residues.

The chain couples TRBV20-1 to TRBJ2-7, with D tentatively TRBD1 (6 bases). V was shortened by 3 bases and J by 1 base, with 13 bases between the two germline ends. CDR3 length equals 14 residues. From germline, CDR1 is DFQATT and CDR2 SNEGSKA (reference sequence). CDR3 DNA sequence: TGCAGTGCTAGTGTCGGGACAAATTCCTACGAGCAGTACTTC. This encodes CSASVGTNSYEQYF.

The chain recombines TRBV3-1 (or the pseudogene TRBV3-2) with TRBJ1-4, with D unclear. CDR3 size: 16 residues. Trimming shortened V by 4 bases and J by 0 bases, and 12 bases separated the two germline ends. Looked up from germline, CDR1 is LGHDT and CDR2 is YNNKEL (reference sequence). CDR3 loop: CASSPLSGATNEKLFF. The CDR3 coding sequence is TGTGCCAGCAGCCCCCTATCCGGGGCAACTAATGAAAAACTGTTTTTT.

The chain combines TRBV6-1 with TRBJ2-2, with 7 bases aligning to TRBD2. J lost 7 bases, V lost 1 base, and 3 bases had no gene match. CDR1 is MNHNS, CDR2 SASEGT, per germline. The CDR3 runs to 14 residues. CDR3 DNA: TGTGCCAGCAGTGAAGAACGGGGGGTCGGGGAGCTGTTTTTT. It is translated as CASSEERGVGELFF.

The chain uses TRBV19 and TRBJ1-1, with TRBD1 matching over 7 bases. This CDR3 region has 15 residues. Germline CDR1 is LNHDA and CDR2 is SQIVND (reference sequence). The junction had 14 bases not matched to a gene; V was cut back by 5 bases and J by 8 bases. Written as DNA, the CDR3 is TGTGCCAGTAGTCGGGCCAGGGGGAGTTTTGGCGAAGCTTTCTTT. This encodes CASSRARGSFGEAFF.

The gene calls are TRBV19 and TRBJ1-2; D is possibly TRBD1 (5 bases). V was shortened by 6 bases and J by 2 bases, with 10 bases between the two germline ends. Germline assignment: CDR1 LNHDA and CDR2 SQIVND (reference sequence). This CDR3 spans 13 amino acids. CDR3 region: CASRRQGNYGYTF. The CDR3 DNA sequence: TGTGCCAGTAGAAGGCAGGGAAACTATGGCTACACCTTC.

The chain carries TRBV5-6 and TRBJ1-2; D is perhaps TRBD1 (6 bases). CDR1 and CDR2 (germline): SGHDT, YYEEEE. V shed 4 bases and J shed 3 bases, with 13 bases lying between them. CDR3 length equals 14 residues. CDR3 in DNA: TGTGCCAGCAGCGACGTACAGGGAGACTATGGCTACACCTTC. This translates into CASSDVQGDYGYTF.

This rearrangement joins TRBV5-1 to TRBJ1-1; 8 positions match TRBD1. Germline V gene data show CDR1 as SGHRS and CDR2 as YFSETQ. The CDR3 covers 15 residues. V lost 0 bases and J lost 3; bases outside the gene matches: 4. CDR3 residues: CASSLEMTGDTEAFF. The CDR3 region has the DNA TGCGCCAGCAGCTTGGAGATGACAGGGGACACTGAAGCTTTCTTT.

V usage is TRBV7-9 and J usage is TRBJ1-6; D might be TRBD1 (5 bases). V was clipped by 11 bases and J by 7 bases, with 15 bases between them. CDR3 size: 13 residues. CDR1 and CDR2 from the germline V gene are SEHNR and FQNEAQ (reference sequence). In DNA, the CDR3 is TGTGCCGGGAGGGACCTAGGAAATTCACCCCTCCACTTT. It is translated as CAGRDLGNSPLHF.

This chain connects TRBV7-2 to TRBJ1-2, with 11 bases lining up with TRBD1. There are 16 residues in the CDR3. CDR1 and CDR2 (germline): SGHTA, FQGNSA. Trimming took 5 bases from V and 4 from J; bases not matched to a gene: 9. CDR3: CASSPRTGGLSYGYTF. CDR3 nucleotides: TGTGCCAGCAGCCCGAGGACAGGGGGCTTAAGCTATGGCTACACCTTC.

The rearrangement joins TRBV11-2 to TRBJ1-3, with D unresolved. Deletions cut 5 bases from V and 4 bases from J, with 9 bases between. Germline V CDR1 and CDR2: SGHAT, FQNNGV. This CDR3 spans 13 amino acids. The CDR3 DNA follows: TGTGCCAGCAGCCTGCAAGCCGGAAACACCATATATTTT. Translating gives CASSLQAGNTIYF. The whole variable domain, filled in from reference TRBV11-2 and TRBJ1-3, reads EAGVAQSPRYKIIEKRQSVAFWCNPISGHATLYWYQQILGQGPKLLIQFQNNGVVDDSQLPKDRFSAERLKGVDSTLKIQPAKLEDSAVYLCASSLQAGNTIYFGEGSWLTVV.

The CDR3 region is CASSPGQPNEKLFF. The CDR3 DNA sequence: TGTGCCAGCTCACCGGGGCAGCCAAATGAAAAACTGTTTTTT. The rearrangement links TRBV18 to TRBJ1-4, with a possible D match to TRBD1 (5 bases). This CDR3 region has 14 residues. The V and J ends lost 3 bases and 5 bases respectively, with 10 bases between them. Germline assignment: CDR1 KGHSH and CDR2 LQKENI. The full variable domain, in which reference TRBV18 and TRBJ1-4 provide the parts outside the CDR3, is NAGVMQNPRHLVRRRGQEARLRCSPMKGHSHVYWYRQLPEEGLKFMVYLQKENIIDESGMPKERFSAEFPKEGPSILRIQQVVRGDSAAYFCASSPGQPNEKLFFGSGTQLSVL.

The sample holds a few counts of this clone. This CDR3 reads CASYGNLWGEAFF. The CDR3 DNA reads as TGTGCCAGCTACGGGAATTTGTGGGGTGAAGCTTTCTTT. This chain joins TRBV19 and TRBJ1-1; D ambiguous. CDR1 is LNHDA, CDR2 SQIVND, per germline (reference sequence). This CDR3 contains 13 residues. Trimming took off 9 bases at V and 7 bases at J, with 18 bases between the two ends.

This clone was seen more than once but under ten times. The rearrangement links TRBV5-5 to TRBJ1-1, with a weak D call TRBD1 (6 bases). The V end lost 1 base, the J end lost 5 bases, and 12 bases lay between the germline ends. Per germline, CDR1 SGHKS and CDR2 YYEKEE (reference sequence). The CDR3 covers 14 residues. This chain's CDR3 is CASSLYRVGTEAFF. In DNA, the CDR3 is TGTGCCAGCAGCTTGTACAGGGTGGGTACTGAAGCTTTCTTT.

The chain uses TRBV2 and TRBJ1-1; the D gene is possibly TRBD1 (5 bases). The CDR3 spans 14 residues. Trimming took 2 bases from V and 4 from J, leaving 11 bases between them. The germline CDR1 and CDR2 sequences are SNHLY and FYNNEI. The CDR3 reads CASSELIGATEAFF. As DNA, the CDR3 is TGTGCCAGCAGTGAACTGATTGGGGCCACTGAAGCTTTCTTT.

The gene calls are TRBV19 and TRBJ1-4; no clear D. Germline V CDR1 and CDR2: LNHDA, SQIVND (reference sequence). The CDR3 consists of 14 residues. V was trimmed by 9 bases and J by 7 bases, leaving 18 bases between them. Written as DNA, the CDR3 is TGTGCCAGCAAAAAATCGAACGAGGGTGAAAAACTGTTTTTT. Translating gives CASKKSNEGEKLFF.

The chain recombines TRBV11-2 with TRBJ2-1, with 10 bases matching TRBD2. From germline, CDR1 is SGHAT and CDR2 FQNNGV. Losses at the gene ends were 5 bases for V and 3 bases for J; bases not matched to a gene: 4. The CDR3 consists of 15 residues. The CDR3 coding sequence is TGTGCCAGCAGCCCCCGGACTAGCGGCTACAATGAGCAGTTCTTC. Its protein is CASSPRTSGYNEQFF.

The chain joins TRBV6-5 to TRBJ1-2, with 8 bases that match TRBD1. Germline CDR1 MNHEY, CDR2 SVGAGI. This CDR3 has 16 residues. J lost 6 bases, V lost 4 bases, and 13 bases had no gene match. The CDR3 bases are TGTGCCAGCAGTTCAACCCGGACAGGGACCCCCCATGGCTACACCTTC. Encoded protein: CASSSTRTGTPHGYTF.

In its sample, this clone was seen once. V and J are TRBV4-3 and TRBJ2-2; D not resolved. The V and J ends lost 0 bases and 2 bases respectively, with 10 bases between them. The CDR3 contains 16 residues. Germline CDR1 LGHNA, CDR2 YSLEER. In DNA form, the CDR3 reads TGCGCCAGCAGCCAAGAATGGCGGAAAAACACCGGGGAGCTGTTTTTT. The encoded protein is CASSQEWRKNTGELFF.